This T cell receptor (beta chain) was sequenced during a study of hypomethylating agent response in myelodysplastic syndrome. Clones were read by immunoSEQ multiplex PCR, and TCRdb kept only the in-frame ones, dropping some. The data show 5,000 or so clones, about 86% seen once. The CDR3 sequence is 13 residues long. Per germline, CDR1 SSHAT and CDR2 FNYEAQ (reference sequence). V lost 6 bases, J lost 6 bases, and 14 bases lay in between. The rearrangement joins TRBV7-7 to TRBJ2-5, with D perhaps TRBD2 (5 bases). The sequence derives from a human donor with myelodysplastic syndrome. Sample: bone marrow, taken before or after starting hypomethylating agent treatment for myelodysplastic syndrome (not recorded which). The CDR3 reads CASSFYNGKTQYF. DNA for the CDR3: TGTGCCAGCAGTTTTTACAACGGGAAGACCCAGTACTTC. The full variable domain, completed using reference TRBV7-7 and TRBJ2-5, is GAGVSQSPRYKVTKRGQDVTLRCDPISSHATLYWYQQALGQGPEFLTYFNYEAQPDKSGLPSDRFSAERPEGSISTLTIQRTEQRDSAMYRCASSFYNGKTQYFGPGTRLLVL.